This TCR beta chain was identified during a study of blood T cell repertoires in COVID-19. At the level of the study: Sources were T cells, B-cell-depleted T cells, or PBMCs; the material itself was cDNA or gDNA.

Original handling: Amplification of reference gene primers provided the estimated nucleated cell counts. Produced via immunoSEQ multiplex PCR; TCRdb's table is partial and in-frame only. V and J calls and clone size come straight from that table; D and trimming were deduced from the DNA. The sample shows over 200,000 clones, 88% of them seen only once. The CDR3 runs to 15 residues. Germline V gene lookup returns CDR1 SGHAT and CDR2 FQNNGV. V shed 2 bases and J 4 bases; nucleotides not matched to a gene: 7. Sample: PBMCs or T cells enriched from blood (not recorded which). The chain recombines TRBV11-2 with TRBJ2-7; 8 bases match TRBD1. This clonotype was sampled from a woman aged 25 to 39 who had been exposed to COVID-19. DNA for the CDR3: TGTGCCAGCAGCTTACCCAGGGGGCCGTCATACGAGCAGTACTTC. Its protein product is CASSLPRGPSYEQYF.